One T cell receptor beta chain is described in this entry. This sample is part of a study of identical twins. A single record per CDR3 protein comes from TCRdb applying MiXCR to the 5' RACE reads. The data show some 730,000 distinct CDR3 sequences, roughly 18% seen once. J gave up 7 bases and V 1 base, and 1 base lay outside the gene matches. This CDR3 region has 13 residues. Germline V gives CDR1 SGHTA, CDR2 FQGNSA. These records were also assigned to another study, of T cells expressing NK-cell markers.

Material for sequencing was PBMCs. The chain combines TRBV7-2 with TRBJ1-2; 9 bases are shared with TRBD1. The sequence was obtained from a woman younger than 35 in good health. CDR3 sequence reads: CASSLEQGAGYTF. The CDR3 DNA reads as TGTGCCAGCAGCTTAGAACAGGGGGCTGGCTACACCTTC.